One T cell receptor beta chain is described in this entry. The data stem from a study of blood T cell repertoires in COVID-19. V was trimmed by 0 bases and J by 6 bases, leaving 15 bases between them. CDR1 is SGHKS, CDR2 YYEKEE, per germline (reference sequence). There are 15 residues in the CDR3. Ages ranged from about 18 to 89 years, with residence in some 25 US areas. In the original workflow: Estimation of nucleated cell counts was performed using reference gene primer amplification. The assay was immunoSEQ multiplex PCR, and TCRdb's table has in-frame clones only and misses some. V and J calls and clone size follow that table, whereas D and trimming were derived from the DNA. Of 280,000 or so clones listed, around 84% are singletons.

Sequenced: PBMCs or T cells enriched from blood (not recorded which). This sequence was found in a woman in her forties or fifties who had recovered from COVID-19. The rearrangement links TRBV5-5 to TRBJ1-1; D is unclear. In DNA form, the CDR3 reads TGTGCCAGCAGCTTGGCCTTTGCGGGTGAGGCTGAAGCTTTCTTT. As protein: CASSLAFAGEAEAFF.